What follows are 27 T cell receptor beta chains derived from one specimen sequenced in a study of Ad26.COV2.S vaccination and SARS-CoV-2 variants. Clones were read by immunoSEQ multiplex PCR, and TCRdb kept only the in-frame ones, dropping some. The table shows 350,000 to 400,000 clones, with about 85% occurring only once. Documented treatment: about 20 received Ad26.COV2.S at low or high dose, single or two shots; several received placebo; per-sample allocation not given. Samples were taken on day 63 after the first vaccine or placebo injection. The sample in question was peripheral blood, obtained in a trial of Ad26.COV2.S vaccine versus placebo. These receptors were obtained from a person aged 18 to 65 who received the Ad26.COV2.S COVID-19 vaccine or a placebo.

Concerning this clone: This sample includes further DNA sequences coding for the same CDR3. The genes are TRBV30 and TRBJ1-5; D unclear. This CDR3 comprises 12 residues. Germline assignment: CDR1 GTSNPN and CDR2 SVGIG (reference sequence). The V end was cut by 1 base, the J end by 1 base, with 2 bases between. The CDR3 DNA reads TGTGCCTGGAGTGGGAGCAATCAGCCCCAGCATTTT. Translation gives CAWSGSNQPQHF.

Written as DNA, the CDR3 is TGCAGCGCCTACCATCGAGGGATTTCACCCCTCCACTTT. It specifies CSAYHRGISPLHF. The chain links TRBV29-1 to TRBJ1-6; D uncertain. Germline V gene sequence: CDR1 SQVTM, CDR2 ANQGSEA. V was pared by 7 bases and J by 9 bases, with 16 bases between. There are 13 residues in the CDR3.

The chain employs TRBV18 and TRBJ2-5, with 11 bases fitting TRBD2. With V trimmed by 4 bases and J by 5 bases, 9 bases remained unmatched. Germline CDR1 is KGHSH and CDR2 is LQKENI. CDR3 length: 16 residues. DNA for the CDR3: TGTGCCAGCTCACTCGGCACTAGCGGGGGTTATGAGACCCAGTACTTC. This encodes CASSLGTSGGYETQYF.

The chain employs TRBV18 and TRBJ1-1; D gene ambiguous. The V and J ends lost 1 base and 2 bases respectively, with 14 bases between them. From germline, CDR1 is KGHSH and CDR2 LQKENI. CDR3 length equals 16 residues. The CDR3 protein is CASSPLGRTQNTEAFF. The DNA for the CDR3 is TGTGCCAGCTCACCACTGGGAAGGACCCAAAACACTGAAGCTTTCTTT.

The V gene is TRBV5-6, the J gene TRBJ1-1; no reliable D call. From germline, CDR1 is SGHDT and CDR2 YYEEEE. The V gene lost 3 bases and the J gene lost 0 bases, with 9 bases spanning the gap. This CDR3 is built from 14 residues. The chain's CDR3 is CASSWGGLNTEAFF. The CDR3 region has the DNA TGTGCCAGCAGCTGGGGAGGGCTGAACACTGAAGCTTTCTTT.

The chain uses TRBV7-2 and TRBJ2-3, with 9 nucleotides matching TRBD2. The CDR3 sequence is 14 residues long. V was pared by 3 bases and J by 5 bases, with 3 bases of the junction left unmatched. CDR1 SGHTA and CDR2 FQGNSA come from the germline V gene. This CDR3 is CASSLASGVDTQYF. CDR3 DNA: TGTGCCAGCAGCTTGGCTAGCGGGGTAGATACGCAGTATTTT.

V is TRBV13 and J is TRBJ1-1; 9 nucleotides line up with TRBD1. The CDR3 spans 17 residues. After removal of 1 base from V and 0 bases from J, the junction contained 6 bases not matched to a gene. Per germline, CDR1 PRHDT and CDR2 FYEKMQ (reference sequence). CDR3 sequence (DNA): TGTGCCAGCAGCTTAGATGGGACAGGGAGGCTGAACACTGAAGCTTTCTTT. Protein sequence: CASSLDGTGRLNTEAFF. Full variable domain (remainder filled in from reference TRBV13 and TRBJ1-1): AAGVIQSPRHLIKEKRETATLKCYPIPRHDTVYWYQQGPGQDPQFLISFYEKMQSDKGSIPDRFSAQQFSDYHSELNMSSLELGDSALYFCASSLDGTGRLNTEAFFGQGTRLTVV.

This chain connects TRBV6-5 to TRBJ1-2; unclear D gene. With 0 bases removed from V and 6 bases from J, the gap between germline ends came to 11 bases. Germline V gene lookup returns CDR1 MNHEY and CDR2 SVGAGI. The CDR3 extends over 14 amino acids. CDR3: CASSYSGGIDGYTF. The CDR3 coding sequence is TGTGCCAGCAGTTACTCGGGAGGGATTGATGGCTACACCTTC.

V gene TRBV7-6 combines with J gene TRBJ2-1; 15 nucleotides agree with TRBD2. Germline V gene data show CDR1 as SGHVS and CDR2 as FNYEAQ. Trimming cost V 5 bases and J 13 bases; bases outside gene matches: 6. There are 14 residues in the CDR3. The CDR3 sequence is CASSPRTSGGGQFF. CDR3 in DNA: TGTGCCAGCAGCCCCCGGACTAGCGGGGGGGGACAGTTCTTC.

The CDR3 is CASSGTGVNTEAFF. In nucleotides, the CDR3 is TGCGCCAGCAGCGGGACAGGGGTTAACACTGAAGCTTTCTTT. The chain uses TRBV10-2 and TRBJ1-1; 10 bases align to TRBD1. V dropped 6 bases and J dropped 2; count of bases not matched to a gene: 3. Germline CDR1 and CDR2: WSHSY and SAAADI. This CDR3 has 14 residues.

The CDR3 sequence: CAVTVQGVNTEAFF. The CDR3 DNA reads TGTGCCGTAACGGTACAGGGCGTGAACACTGAAGCTTTCTTT. V usage is TRBV5-4 and J usage is TRBJ1-1, with D perhaps TRBD1 (6 bases). Trimming cost V 10 bases and J 0 bases, with 16 bases left between them. The CDR3 spans 14 residues. Germline lookup yields CDR1 SGHNT and CDR2 YYREEE (reference sequence).

J is TRBJ1-5 and V is TRBV10-2, with 7 bases matching TRBD1. The CDR3 is 18 amino acids. The V segment lost 6 bases and the J segment 1 base; nucleotides outside the gene matches: 15. Germline assignment: CDR1 WSHSY and CDR2 SAAADI. CDR3 amino acids: CASRSMEGARLSNQPQHF. The CDR3 bases are TGCGCCAGCAGGAGCATGGAGGGGGCGAGGTTAAGCAATCAGCCCCAGCATTTT.

V gene TRBV7-9 combines with J gene TRBJ2-7; no definite D call. V was trimmed by 1 base and J by 2 bases, leaving 9 bases between them. The CDR3 contains 14 residues. Germline CDR1 is SEHNR and CDR2 is FQNEAQ (reference sequence). The CDR3 protein is CASSLGARTYEQYF. The DNA of the CDR3 is TGTGCCAGCAGCTTAGGGGCCCGGACCTACGAGCAGTACTTC. The variable domain in full, completed from reference TRBV7-9 and TRBJ2-7, reads DTGVSQNPRHKITKRGQNVTFRCDPISEHNRLYWYRQTLGQGPEFLTYFQNEAQLEKSRLLSDRFSAERPKGSFSTLEIQRTEQGDSAMYLCASSLGARTYEQYFGPGTRLTVT.

The V gene is TRBV6-5, the J gene TRBJ2-3; either TRBD1 or TRBD2 may supply D (5 bases each). The V gene's germline CDR1 is MNHEY and CDR2 SVGAGI. This CDR3 region has 13 residues. V gave up 7 bases and J gave up 5 bases, with 13 bases separating them. CDR3 DNA: TGTGCCAGCAATCCGGGACCCGTAGATACGCAGTATTTT. It codes for CASNPGPVDTQYF.

The chain joins TRBV15 to TRBJ1-2; tentatively, D is TRBD1 (5 bases). The CDR3 runs 15 residues. The V and J ends lost 0 bases and 6 bases respectively, with 14 bases between them. In germline, CDR1 is LNHNV, CDR2 YYDKDF (reference sequence). The CDR3 spells CATSRDRGRADGYTF. Written as DNA, the CDR3 is TGTGCCACCAGCAGAGATAGGGGCAGGGCGGATGGCTACACCTTC.

The rearrangement joins TRBV6-5 to TRBJ1-3; 8 bases match TRBD1. The CDR3 consists of 15 residues. Germline V CDR1 and CDR2: MNHEY, SVGAGI. With 6 bases clipped from V and 4 bases from J, the junction kept 8 bases outside the gene matches. CDR3 sequence reads: CASSLQTGEGNTIYF. Written as DNA, the CDR3 is TGTGCCAGCAGCTTACAGACAGGGGAAGGAAACACCATATATTTT.

The chain links TRBV2 to TRBJ1-5; 7 bases align to TRBD1. This CDR3 has 15 amino acids. Germline assignment: CDR1 SNHLY and CDR2 FYNNEI. The junction had 7 bases not matched to a gene; V was cut back by 6 bases and J by 2 bases. In DNA, the CDR3 is TGTGCCAGCAGGGGGGGGACAGCGGGCAATCAGCCCCAGCATTTT. It encodes CASRGGTAGNQPQHF.

The chain recombines TRBV5-1 with TRBJ1-1; possibly TRBD1 for D (5 bases). CDR3 length: 16 amino acids. Germline-derived CDR1 and CDR2 are SGHRS and YFSETQ. Trimming took off 4 bases at V and 4 bases at J, with 20 bases between the two ends. CDR3 DNA sequence: TGCGCCAGCAGCCCGACGATTCGAGGGGCGGGCACTGAAGCTTTCTTT. The encoded protein is CASSPTIRGAGTEAFF.

The table lists this clone with a count of one. This chain uses TRBV15 with TRBJ2-7; 8 nucleotides line up with TRBD2. This CDR3 comprises 13 residues. Germline trimming cut 4 bases from V and 3 bases from J; bases unmatched to any gene: 2. The germline CDR1 and CDR2 sequences are LNHNV and YYDKDF (reference sequence). This CDR3 is CATSTGGLYEQYF. The DNA of the CDR3 is TGTGCCACCAGCACGGGGGGGCTCTACGAGCAGTACTTC.

The sample holds one count of this clone. J is TRBJ2-5 and V is TRBV5-1; 7 nucleotides line up with TRBD2. Unmatched junction bases numbered 7, after V lost 4 bases and J lost 1 base. The CDR3 contains 15 residues. Germline CDR1 SGHRS, CDR2 YFSETQ. This chain's CDR3 is CASSGRGEIQETQYF. Written as DNA, the CDR3 is TGCGCCAGCAGCGGTCGGGGGGAAATCCAAGAGACCCAGTACTTC.

This sequence joins TRBV27 and TRBJ1-1; 12 bases fit TRBD1. V lost 11 bases, J lost 5 bases, and 9 bases stayed unmatched. The CDR3 has 14 amino acids. CDR1 and CDR2 (germline): MNHEY, SMNVEV (reference sequence). This CDR3 reads CASGQGAVSTEAFF. In DNA, the CDR3 is TGTGCCTCGGGACAGGGGGCAGTGAGTACTGAAGCTTTCTTT.

The V gene is TRBV4-1, the J gene TRBJ2-3; D may match TRBD1 or TRBD2 (5 bases each). The CDR3 has 16 amino acids. V lost 0 bases, J lost 2 bases, and 12 bases lay in between. Germline V gives CDR1 MGHRA, CDR2 YSYEKL. The CDR3 region is CASSQEGVLLTDTQYF. In DNA, the CDR3 is TGCGCCAGCAGCCAAGAGGGGGTCTTACTCACAGATACGCAGTATTTT.

The rearrangement uses TRBV6-5 and TRBJ1-1, with D possibly matching TRBD1 (5 bases). Germline-derived CDR1 and CDR2 are MNHEY and SVGAGI. This CDR3 comprises 14 residues. Trimming pared 5 bases from V and 1 base from J, leaving 11 bases between. CDR3 sequence reads: CASSPDSSNTEAFF. The CDR3, as DNA: TGTGCCAGCAGTCCAGACAGCTCGAACACTGAAGCTTTCTTT.

This chain connects TRBV5-6 to TRBJ2-5, with TRBD1 as a possible D gene (6 bases). CDR1 and CDR2 (germline): SGHDT, YYEEEE. Between the trimmed V and J ends, which lost 0 bases and 4 bases, there was a span of 10 bases. The CDR3 runs to 14 residues. CDR3 DNA: TGTGCCAGCAGCTTGGCCAGGGGCGCAGAGACCCAGTACTTC. Encoded protein: CASSLARGAETQYF.

The chain recombines TRBV29-1 with TRBJ2-7; D perhaps matches TRBD2 (5 bases). Trimming removed 0 bases from V and 0 bases from J, with 9 bases in between. Germline assignment: CDR1 SQVTM and CDR2 ANQGSEA. CDR3 length equals 14 residues. The CDR3 region is CSVEDDGVSYEQYF. The CDR3 nucleotides read TGCAGCGTTGAAGATGACGGGGTCTCCTACGAGCAGTACTTC.

J is TRBJ2-5 and V is TRBV7-2; tentatively, D is TRBD1 or TRBD2 (5 bases each). Looked up from germline, CDR1 is SGHTA and CDR2 is FQGNSA. Trimming removed 3 bases from V and 5 bases from J, with 19 bases in between. This CDR3 spans 16 amino acids. Written as DNA, the CDR3 is TGTGCCAGCAGCTTCCGAGTGGGACGCGTATGGGAGACCCAGTACTTC. Translating it yields CASSFRVGRVWETQYF.

The chain links TRBV5-1 to TRBJ2-6; TRBD1 might be the D (6 bases). Germline lookup yields CDR1 SGHRS and CDR2 YFSETQ. V gave up 0 bases and J gave up 4 bases, with 8 bases separating them. This CDR3 is built from 15 residues. Here the CDR3 DNA reads TGCGCCAGCAGCTTGGACAGGGAAGGGGCCAACGTCCTGACTTTC. Protein product: CASSLDREGANVLTF.